The source of this T cell receptor beta chain is a study of OX40 agonist ivuxolimab in advanced cancers. Notes on the research overall: The costimulatory receptor OX40 (CD134) was targeted by ivuxolimab, a fully human IgG2 agonistic monoclonal antibody. Intravenous ivuxolimab was administered to patients every 2 weeks at six dose levels: 0.01, 0.1, 0.3, 1.5, 3 and 10 mg/kg. Among the approximately 54 dose-escalation patients, 19 had hepatocellular carcinoma, about 15 melanoma, 9 renal cell carcinoma and 9 head and neck cancer. In the dose-escalation cohort, 82.7% of patients were male, and the mean age was 60 years with a range of roughly 20 to 79. Patients were allowed to have had prior anti-PD-1, anti-PD-L1 or anti-CTLA-4 therapy, and around 41% of the dose-escalation patients had previously received checkpoint inhibitors. Partial responses were achieved by three dose-escalation patients, of whom one had hepatocellular carcinoma and two had cutaneous melanoma. Peripheral TCRbeta sequencing aimed to test whether ivuxolimab altered TCR sequence diversity and caused clonal T-cell expansion. The paper reports the monotherapy dose-escalation portion (N of about 47 patients) of the phase I ivuxolimab trial. Broad study findings and their caveats: Low levels of normalized T-cell clonal expansion were also seen in some nonresponding patients. Partial responders in the 0.1-3.0 mg/kg groups had among the lowest normalized peripheral clonal expansion, especially among CD8+ T cells. After ivuxolimab, expanded clones were on average more numerous among CD8+ T cells than among CD4+ T cells. Antigen specificity was not determined for the clonally expanded peripheral T cells. At doses from 0.1 to 3.0 mg/kg, clonal expansion was seen in both CD4+ and CD8+ blood T cells between baseline and week 6.

To sequence the TCRbeta CDR3 region, genomic DNA was isolated from the sorted cells. The immunoSEQ Assay was used to sequence the TCRbeta CDR3 regions. TCRdb took over this immuneACCESS table, retaining in-frame rearrangements with V and J assigned. Such tables are incomplete; in checked studies, under half of the missing clones stem from an unresolved V gene, and the remainder is unexplained. This sample comprises over 80,000 clones, less than 90% of them detected only once. Around 0.82% of the sample rests with the top ten. V loses 0 bases, J loses 9 bases, and the germline ends lie 21 bases apart. CDR1 GTSNPN and CDR2 SVGIG were looked up in the germline V gene (reference sequence). From cysteine to phenylalanine, the CDR3 is 15 amino acids long. CDR3 DNA is the only sequence kept; it has 45 bases, read in frame from the first base. The trial excluded patients who had a history of autoimmune disease or were on systemic immunosuppression. Peripheral blood for TCR sequencing was collected from all dose cohorts at baseline, on cycle 4 day 1, and on cycle 7 day 1. Samples came from an open-label, multicenter, first-in-human phase I dose-escalation trial of ivuxolimab. Adults with locally advanced or metastatic melanoma, renal cell, hepatocellular, or head and neck squamous cell carcinoma were enrolled in the trial. Before TCR sequencing, CD4+ and CD8+ T cells were separately sorted from peripheral blood.

This clone was observed a single time. Its recognized antigen is unknown. No per-base quality is available; no much larger clone lies one base away. Recombination joined TRBV30 with TRBJ2-7, with the D segment possibly TRBD1 or TRBD2, each aligning over 5 bases. This TCR was recovered from an adult with an advanced solid tumor such as melanoma, head and neck, liver or kidney cancer. Specimen: CD4+ or CD8+ T cells sorted from blood, collected in a trial of the OX40 agonist ivuxolimab. At the DNA level, the sequence is TGTGCCTGGAGTGTAATGTGGGCAGGGAGTAGAGGGCAGTACTTC. Protein translation: CAWSVMWAGSRGQYF.